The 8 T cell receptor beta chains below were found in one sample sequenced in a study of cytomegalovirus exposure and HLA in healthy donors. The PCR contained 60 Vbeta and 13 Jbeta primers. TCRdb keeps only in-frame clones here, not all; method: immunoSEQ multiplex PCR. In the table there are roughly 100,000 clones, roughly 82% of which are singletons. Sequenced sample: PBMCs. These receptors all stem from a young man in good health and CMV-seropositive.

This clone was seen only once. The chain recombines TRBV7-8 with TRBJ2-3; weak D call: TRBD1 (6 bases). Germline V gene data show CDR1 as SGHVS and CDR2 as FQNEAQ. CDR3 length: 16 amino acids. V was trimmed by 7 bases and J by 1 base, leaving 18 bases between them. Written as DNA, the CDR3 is TGTGCCAGCACCGCGGACAGCGCGAGGGGCACAGATACGCAGTATTTT. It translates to CASTADSARGTDTQYF.

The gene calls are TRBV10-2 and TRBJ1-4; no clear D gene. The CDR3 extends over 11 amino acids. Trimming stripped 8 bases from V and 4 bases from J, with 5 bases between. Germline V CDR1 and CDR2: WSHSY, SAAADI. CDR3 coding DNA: TGCGCCAGCCGGAGTAATGAAAAACTGTTTTTT. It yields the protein CASRSNEKLFF.

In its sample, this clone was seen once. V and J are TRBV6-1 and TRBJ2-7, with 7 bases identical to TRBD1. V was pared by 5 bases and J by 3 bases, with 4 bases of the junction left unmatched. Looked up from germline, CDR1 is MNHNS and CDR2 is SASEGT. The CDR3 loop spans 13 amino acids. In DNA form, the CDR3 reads TGTGCCAGCAGTAGGGGGCAGAACTACGAGCAGTACTTC. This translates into CASSRGQNYEQYF.

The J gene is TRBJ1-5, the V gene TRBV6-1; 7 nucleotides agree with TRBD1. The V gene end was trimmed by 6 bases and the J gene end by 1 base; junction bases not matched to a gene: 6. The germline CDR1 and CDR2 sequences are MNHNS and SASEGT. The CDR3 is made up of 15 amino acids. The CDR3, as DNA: TGTGCCAGCAGGGGAGACAGGGCCAGCAATCAGCCCCAGCATTTT. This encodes CASRGDRASNQPQHF.

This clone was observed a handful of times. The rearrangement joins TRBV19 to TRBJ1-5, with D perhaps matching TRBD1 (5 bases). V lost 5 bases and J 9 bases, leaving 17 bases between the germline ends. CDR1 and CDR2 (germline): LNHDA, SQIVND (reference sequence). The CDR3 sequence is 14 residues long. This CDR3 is CASSADPGIRPQHF. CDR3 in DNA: TGTGCCAGTAGTGCGGACCCAGGGATTCGGCCCCAGCATTTT.

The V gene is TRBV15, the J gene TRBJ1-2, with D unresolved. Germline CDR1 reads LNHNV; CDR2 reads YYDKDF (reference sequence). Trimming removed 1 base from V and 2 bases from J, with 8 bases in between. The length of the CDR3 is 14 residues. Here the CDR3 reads CATSRGLENYGYTF. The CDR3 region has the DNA TGTGCCACCAGCAGAGGCCTAGAAAACTATGGCTACACCTTC. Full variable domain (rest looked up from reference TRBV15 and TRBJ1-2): DAMVIQNPRYQVTQFGKPVTLSCSQTLNHNVMYWYQQKSSQAPKLLFHYYDKDFNNEADTPDNFQSRRPNTSFCFLDIRSPGLGDTAMYLCATSRGLENYGYTFGSGTRLTVV.

CDR3 loop: CASSPAGGRNEQFF. Written as DNA, the CDR3 is TGTGCCAGCTCACCGGCGGGAGGGAGAAATGAGCAGTTCTTC. The V and J genes are TRBV18 and TRBJ2-1; 9 positions match TRBD2. Germline V lookup: CDR1 KGHSH, CDR2 LQKENI. The trim removed 3 bases at V and 7 bases at J, leaving 4 bases unmatched. This CDR3 has 14 amino acids.

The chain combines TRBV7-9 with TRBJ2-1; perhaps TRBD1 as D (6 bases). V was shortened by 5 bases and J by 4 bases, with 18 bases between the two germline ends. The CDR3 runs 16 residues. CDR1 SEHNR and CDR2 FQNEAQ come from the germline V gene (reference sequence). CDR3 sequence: CASSPIPRGGYNEQFF. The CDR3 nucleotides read TGTGCCAGCAGCCCGATACCCCGAGGGGGATACAATGAGCAGTTCTTC.